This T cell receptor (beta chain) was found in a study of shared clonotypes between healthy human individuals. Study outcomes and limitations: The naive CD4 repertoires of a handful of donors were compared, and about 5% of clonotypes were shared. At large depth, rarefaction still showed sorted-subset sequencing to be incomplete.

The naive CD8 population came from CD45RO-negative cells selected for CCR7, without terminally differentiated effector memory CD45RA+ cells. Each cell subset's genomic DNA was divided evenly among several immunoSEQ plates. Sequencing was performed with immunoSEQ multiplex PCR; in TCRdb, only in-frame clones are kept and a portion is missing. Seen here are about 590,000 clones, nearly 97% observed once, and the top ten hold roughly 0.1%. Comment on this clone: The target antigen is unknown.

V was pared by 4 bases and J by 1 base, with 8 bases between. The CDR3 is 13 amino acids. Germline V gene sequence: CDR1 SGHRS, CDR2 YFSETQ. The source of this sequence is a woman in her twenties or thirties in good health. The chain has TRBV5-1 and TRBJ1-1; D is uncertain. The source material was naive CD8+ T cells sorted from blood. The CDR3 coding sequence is TGCGCCAGCAGCCACCGCCAGAACACTGAAGCTTTCTTT. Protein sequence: CASSHRQNTEAFF.